This T cell receptor (beta chain) is drawn from a study of molecular identifiers for immune sequencing clone quantification. V was clipped by 4 bases and J by 3 bases, with 14 bases between them. Germline CDR1 is MDHEN and CDR2 is SYDVKM. The length of the CDR3 is 15 residues. There are many counts of this clonotype. Each CDR3 protein gets one entry after TCRdb re-called the PCR reads with MiXCR. This sample has over 600,000 distinct CDR3 sequences; 15% to 20% occur once, and the top ten carry 0.85%. The sample comprised naive CD8+ T cells from blood, with Jurkat cell RNA spiked in. Subset specified: FACS-sorted CD8+CD4-CCR7+CD45RA+ naive T cells. The TCR comes from a human donor in good health. Some libraries in this study had Jurkat cell RNA spiked in. The genes are TRBV28 and TRBJ2-3; D gene ambiguous. This chain's CDR3 is CASSSPSRTTDTQYF. The CDR3, as DNA: TGTGCCAGCAGTTCCCCAAGCCGAACGACAGATACGCAGTATTTT.